The 10 T cell receptor beta chains below were found in one sample sequenced in a study of cytomegalovirus exposure and HLA in healthy donors. PCR used 60 Vbeta primers and 13 Jbeta primers. Measured with immunoSEQ multiplex PCR; TCRdb has only the in-frame clones, and not every one. Of some 210,000 clones detected, more than 75% appear once; the ten largest clones hold 1.3%. Sequenced sample: PBMCs. These receptors all stem from a man under 40 in good health and CMV-seronegative.

The chain carries TRBV7-2 and TRBJ2-7; D may be TRBD2 (6 bases). The CDR3 consists of 16 residues. From germline, CDR1 is SGHTA and CDR2 FQGNSA. V was shortened by 5 bases and J by 6 bases, with 23 bases between the two germline ends. CDR3 loop: CASSLQPGRLVTEQYF. CDR3 sequence (DNA): TGTGCCAGCAGCCTTCAGCCGGGGAGGCTAGTGACCGAGCAGTACTTC.

This chain connects TRBV28 to TRBJ2-6, with D perhaps TRBD2 (5 bases). This CDR3 is 16 amino acids long. Germline values: CDR1 MDHEN, CDR2 SYDVKM. The germline V and J ends were trimmed by 6 bases and 4 bases, with 16 bases remaining between them. CDR3 sequence: CASRSTAPGGANVLTF. Here the CDR3 DNA reads TGTGCCAGCAGGTCTACAGCGCCGGGGGGGGCCAACGTCCTGACTTTC.

The rearrangement links TRBV30 to TRBJ1-4; TRBD1 matches 10 bases. Germline V lookup: CDR1 GTSNPN, CDR2 SVGIG (reference sequence). After removal of 7 bases from V and 7 bases from J, the junction contained 6 bases not matched to a gene. This CDR3 comprises 13 residues. As DNA, the CDR3 is TGTGCCTCCGGACAGGGGGGGACTGAAAAACTGTTTTTT. This codes for CASGQGGTEKLFF.

V is TRBV27 and J is TRBJ2-1; no definite D call. There are 15 residues in the CDR3. CDR1 and CDR2 from the germline V gene are MNHEY and SMNVEV (reference sequence). V was trimmed by 6 bases and J by 3 bases, leaving 15 bases between them. CDR3 nucleotide sequence: TGTGCCAGCAGCACGAATAGCTTGGGCTACAATGAGCAGTTCTTC. It yields the protein CASSTNSLGYNEQFF.

This clone was counted once. The J gene is TRBJ1-4, the V gene TRBV7-6; the match to TRBD1 covers 10 bases. There are 17 residues in the CDR3. With V trimmed by 5 bases and J by 11 bases, 17 bases remained unmatched. Germline V CDR1 and CDR2: SGHVS, FNYEAQ. CDR3 sequence (DNA): TGTGCCAGCAGCCCAACATGGACAGGGGGTGAGAACGGGAAACTGTTTTTT. Protein sequence: CASSPTWTGGENGKLFF.

The chain uses TRBV6-4 and TRBJ2-6, with D possibly matching TRBD2 (5 bases). Trimming took off 6 bases at V and 2 bases at J, with 8 bases between the two ends. The CDR3 totals 14 residues. Germline CDR1 reads MRHNA; CDR2 reads SNTAGT. The CDR3 is CASSERAGANVLTF. In DNA, the CDR3 is TGTGCCAGCAGCGAGAGGGCTGGGGCCAACGTCCTGACTTTC.

The chain uses TRBV5-7 and TRBJ2-7, with D possibly matching TRBD2 (5 bases). TRBV5-7 is an ORF, with its function uncertain. Trimming removed 3 bases at V and 4 bases at J, with 14 bases between. The CDR3 extends over 14 amino acids. The CDR3 bases are TGTGCCAGCAGCTATTTGGAGCGGAGGTACGAGCAGTACTTC. It translates to CASSYLERRYEQYF.

This chain connects TRBV11-2 to TRBJ2-7, with 8 bases identical to TRBD2. The CDR3 runs to 15 residues. CDR1 is SGHAT and CDR2 is FQNNGV in the germline V gene. Trimming removed 5 bases from V and 5 bases from J; junction bases left unmatched: 11. The CDR3 here is CASSQRVAGSHEQYF. CDR3 DNA: TGTGCCAGCAGCCAGCGGGTAGCGGGATCCCACGAGCAGTACTTC.

This chain uses TRBV7-9 with TRBJ2-5; 7 bases match TRBD1. J was trimmed by 7 bases and V by 5 bases; bases with no gene match: 16. The germline V gene has CDR1 SEHNR and CDR2 FQNEAQ (reference sequence). The CDR3 runs 16 residues. Written as DNA, the CDR3 is TGTGCCAGCAGCCACCAGACCACAGGGGATGTGTGGACCCAGTACTTC. Residues: CASSHQTTGDVWTQYF. Together with reference TRBV7-9 and TRBJ2-5, the CDR3 gives the full variable domain: DTGVSQNPRHKITKRGQNVTFRCDPISEHNRLYWYRQTLGQGPEFLTYFQNEAQLEKSRLLSDRFSAERPKGSFSTLEIQRTEQGDSAMYLCASSHQTTGDVWTQYFGPGTRLLVL.

The chain is built from TRBV11-3 and TRBJ2-1, with TRBD2 as a possible D gene (7 bases). V lost 6 bases and J lost 4, with 16 bases in between. This CDR3 has 15 residues. The germline V gene has CDR1 SGHNT and CDR2 YENEEA. The DNA for the CDR3 is TGTGCCAGCAGTCCGGGGAGGGGGGGATACAATGAGCAGTTCTTC. Its translation is CASSPGRGGYNEQFF.